These T cell receptor beta chains were read from a single sample in a study of blood T cell repertoires in COVID-19. Clones were read by immunoSEQ multiplex PCR, and TCRdb kept only the in-frame ones, dropping some. In the table there are roughly 520,000 clones, around nine tenths of which are singletons. Sequencing was performed on PBMCs or T cells enriched from blood (not recorded which). The receptor source for this set is a woman aged 40-49 years who had recovered from COVID-19. Both conserved end residues are part of each CDR3. The D gene is left open where the match is weak. Clone size is not always given. Where it is, it says once, few, many or a class for expanded clones.

J: TRBJ2-7; D: TRBD1; V: TRBV6-5; size: once; CDR3: CASSLTGVPYEQYF; DNA: TGTGCCAGCAGCTTGACAGGGGTGCCCTACGAGCAGTACTTC
J: TRBJ1-2; D: TRBD1; V: TRBV3-1/TRBV3-2; size: -; CDR3: CASSQDGRGPPLWDYGYTF; DNA: TGTGCCAGCAGCCAAGATGGCAGGGGGCCCCCGCTTTGGGACTATGGCTACACCTTC
J: TRBJ2-1; D: -; V: TRBV28; size: -; CDR3: CASSYGELVIPYNEQFF; DNA: TGTGCCAGCAGTTACGGGGAACTAGTGATCCCTTACAATGAGCAGTTCTTC
J: TRBJ1-1; D: TRBD1; V: TRBV7-2; size: -; CDR3: CASSDDRGLTEAFF; DNA: TGTGCCAGCAGCGACGACAGGGGGCTGACTGAAGCTTTCTTT
J: TRBJ2-1; D: -; V: TRBV9; size: -; CDR3: CASSVQRASNEQFF; DNA: TGTGCCAGCAGCGTACAGCGGGCGAGCAATGAGCAGTTCTTC
J: TRBJ1-5; D: -; V: TRBV19; size: -; CDR3: CASTLTGQGKTSNQPQHF; DNA: TGTGCCAGTACCCTAACCGGGCAGGGGAAAACTAGCAATCAGCCCCAGCATTTT
J: TRBJ1-6; D: -; V: TRBV4-2; size: -; CDR3: CASSQERQEHSPLHF; DNA: TGTGCCAGCAGCCAAGAAAGGCAGGAACATTCACCCCTCCACTTT
J: TRBJ1-2; D: -; V: TRBV7-8; size: -; CDR3: CASSLGGGANYGYTF; DNA: TGTGCCAGCAGCTTAGGAGGCGGGGCTAACTATGGCTACACCTTC
J: TRBJ1-4; D: -; V: TRBV6-2/TRBV6-3; size: -; CDR3: CASSYSDRIKLFF; DNA: TGTGCCAGCAGTTATTCCGACAGGATTAAACTGTTTTTT
J: TRBJ1-6; D: -; V: TRBV5-4; size: -; CDR3: CASSFDSTRYSPLHF; DNA: TGTGCCAGCAGCTTCGACTCAACCCGCTATTCACCCCTCCACTTT
J: TRBJ1-4; D: TRBD1; V: TRBV7-2; size: -; CDR3: CASSPYAGGVREKLFF; DNA: TGTGCCAGCAGCCCTTACGCAGGGGGAGTACGTGAAAAACTGTTTTTT
J: TRBJ2-7; D: TRBD1; V: TRBV13; size: -; CDR3: CASSSTGDEQYF; DNA: TGTGCCAGCAGCTCGACAGGGGACGAGCAGTACTTC
J: TRBJ2-4; D: TRBD2; V: TRBV5-4; size: -; CDR3: CASSSGLAKNIQYF; DNA: TGTGCCAGCAGCTCGGGACTAGCGAAAAACATTCAGTACTTC
J: TRBJ1-5; D: TRBD1; V: TRBV7-9; size: -; CDR3: CASSQGTGENQPQHF; DNA: TGTGCCAGCAGCCAAGGCACAGGGGAGAATCAGCCCCAGCATTTT
J: TRBJ2-1; D: TRBD2; V: TRBV11-2; size: -; CDR3: CASSLGLAGGITHNEQFF; DNA: TGTGCCAGCAGCTTGGGGCTAGCGGGAGGGATTACCCACAATGAGCAGTTCTTC
J: TRBJ1-5; D: TRBD1; V: TRBV19; size: -; CDR3: CASSTPGTGDQPQHF; DNA: TGTGCCAGTAGTACCCCCGGGACAGGGGATCAGCCCCAGCATTTT
J: TRBJ1-5; D: -; V: TRBV27; size: -; CDR3: CASSLRGTNQPQHF; DNA: TGTGCCAGCAGTTTAAGGGGCACCAATCAGCCCCAGCATTTT
J: TRBJ1-5; D: -; V: TRBV6-8; size: -; CDR3: CASSYSRREVGGGNQPQHF; DNA: TGTGCCAGCAGTTACTCGCGCCGCGAGGTTGGCGGTGGCAATCAGCCCCAGCATTTT
J: TRBJ1-2; D: TRBD1; V: TRBV2; size: -; CDR3: CASSPNSQGAYGYTF; DNA: TGTGCCAGCAGTCCAAACTCCCAGGGGGCTTATGGCTACACCTTC
J: TRBJ2-5; D: -; V: TRBV27; size: -; CDR3: CASSLRARETQYF; DNA: TGTGCCAGCAGTTTGCGGGCTCGAGAGACCCAGTACTTC
J: TRBJ1-1; D: -; V: TRBV4-1; size: -; CDR3: CASSQDLAIYTEAFF; DNA: TGCGCCAGCAGCCAAGATCTAGCAATCTACACTGAAGCTTTCTTT
J: TRBJ1-3; D: TRBD1; V: TRBV11-3; size: -; CDR3: CASSSWTGADSGNTIYF; DNA: TGTGCCAGCAGCTCATGGACAGGAGCTGACTCTGGAAACACCATATATTTT
J: TRBJ1-1; D: -; V: TRBV5-5; size: once; CDR3: CASSWALQGGRNTEAFF; DNA: TGTGCCAGCAGCTGGGCACTACAGGGTGGGCGGAACACTGAAGCTTTCTTT
J: TRBJ1-4; D: TRBD1; V: TRBV14; size: -; CDR3: CASSRQGAAVKLFF; DNA: TGTGCCAGCAGCCGACAGGGGGCCGCAGTAAAACTGTTTTTT
J: TRBJ1-1; D: -; V: TRBV10-3; size: once; CDR3: CAISVSGQADTEAFF; DNA: TGTGCCATCAGTGTTTCAGGGCAGGCGGACACTGAAGCTTTCTTT
J: TRBJ2-3; D: TRBD2; V: TRBV25-1; size: -; CDR3: CASSEAGGTDTQYF; DNA: TGTGCCAGCAGTGAAGCGGGAGGCACAGATACGCAGTATTTT
J: TRBJ1-2; D: -; V: TRBV11-3; size: once; CDR3: CASSLRLTGIHRGYTF; DNA: TGTGCCAGCAGCTTACGTCTTACAGGCATTCATCGTGGCTACACCTTC
J: TRBJ1-5; D: TRBD1; V: TRBV4-2; size: -; CDR3: CASSSQGNQPQHF; DNA: TGTGCCAGCAGCTCACAGGGGAACCAGCCCCAGCATTTT
J: TRBJ1-2; D: TRBD1; V: TRBV6-1; size: -; CDR3: CASSDRDRDYGYTF; DNA: TGTGCCAGCAGTGATCGGGACAGGGACTATGGCTACACCTTC
J: TRBJ2-6; D: TRBD1; V: TRBV28; size: -; CDR3: CASSATGTGYGANVLTF; DNA: TGTGCCAGCAGTGCCACCGGGACAGGGTATGGGGCCAACGTCCTGACTTTC
J: TRBJ2-3; D: -; V: TRBV12-3/TRBV12-4; size: -; CDR3: CASRGLPDTQYF; DNA: TGTGCCAGCAGAGGACTTCCAGATACGCAGTATTTT
J: TRBJ1-1; D: TRBD1; V: TRBV7-9; size: few; CDR3: CASSLGQGDTEAFF; DNA: TGTGCCAGCAGCTTAGGACAGGGGGACACTGAAGCTTTCTTT
J: TRBJ1-6; D: TRBD1; V: TRBV18; size: -; CDR3: CASSPGQGFSYNSPLHF; DNA: TGTGCCAGCTCACCGGGACAGGGCTTCTCCTATAATTCACCCCTCCACTTT
J: TRBJ2-7; D: TRBD1; V: TRBV27; size: -; CDR3: CASSSGQGLHEQYF; DNA: TGTGCCAGCAGTTCGGGACAGGGTCTCCACGAGCAGTACTTC
J: TRBJ1-5; D: -; V: TRBV19; size: -; CDR3: CASSARQLGNQPQHF; DNA: TGTGCCAGTAGTGCCCGACAGCTGGGAAATCAGCCCCAGCATTTT
J: TRBJ2-3; D: TRBD2; V: TRBV5-4; size: -; CDR3: CASSPRTSGRDTQYF; DNA: TGTGCCAGCAGCCCCAGGACTAGCGGGAGAGATACGCAGTATTTT
J: TRBJ1-6; D: -; V: TRBV5-1; size: -; CDR3: CASSLAGGSTSPLHF; DNA: TGCGCCAGCAGCTTGGCGGGAGGATCGACTTCACCCCTCCACTTT
J: TRBJ1-2; D: -; V: TRBV7-9; size: once; CDR3: CASSESTAFYGYTF; DNA: TGTGCCAGCAGCGAATCCACAGCATTCTATGGCTACACCTTC
J: TRBJ2-1; D: TRBD2; V: TRBV2; size: -; CDR3: CASSDPTSGRSVNEQFF; DNA: TGTGCCAGCTCCGATCCGACTAGCGGGAGGTCTGTCAATGAGCAGTTCTTC
J: TRBJ2-1; D: TRBD2; V: TRBV20-1; size: -; CDR3: CSASWTSGYNEQFF; DNA: TGCAGTGCTAGTTGGACTAGCGGCTACAATGAGCAGTTCTTC
J: TRBJ1-1; D: -; V: TRBV18; size: -; CDR3: CASSSPTGPEAFF; DNA: TGTGCCAGCTCATCACCGACAGGTCCTGAAGCTTTCTTT
J: TRBJ1-2; D: -; V: TRBV11-3; size: -; CDR3: CASSPRTDYGYTF; DNA: TGTGCCAGCAGCCCTCGGACAGACTATGGCTACACCTTC
J: TRBJ2-3; D: -; V: TRBV29-1; size: -; CDR3: CSARQESTDTQYF; DNA: TGCAGCGCGAGACAGGAGAGCACAGATACGCAGTATTTT